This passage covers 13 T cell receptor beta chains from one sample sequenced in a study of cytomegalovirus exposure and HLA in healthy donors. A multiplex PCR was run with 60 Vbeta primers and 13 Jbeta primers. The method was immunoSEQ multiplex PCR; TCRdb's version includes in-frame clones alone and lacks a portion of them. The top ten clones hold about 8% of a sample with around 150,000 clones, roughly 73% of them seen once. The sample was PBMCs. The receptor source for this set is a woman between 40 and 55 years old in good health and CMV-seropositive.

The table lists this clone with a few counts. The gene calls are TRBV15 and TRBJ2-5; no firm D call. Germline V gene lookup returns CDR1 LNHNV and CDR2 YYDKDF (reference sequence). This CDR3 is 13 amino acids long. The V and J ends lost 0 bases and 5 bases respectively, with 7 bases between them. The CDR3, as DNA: TGTGCCACCAGCAGAGAGCGAGAGGAGACCCAGTACTTC. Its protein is CATSREREETQYF.

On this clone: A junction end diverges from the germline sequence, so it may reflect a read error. CDR3 in amino acids: CASRARETIPFIF. CDR3 DNA sequence: TGTGCCAGCAGGGCCCGGGAAACTATCCCATTCATCTTC. The chain uses TRBV27 and TRBJ2-4; D is possibly TRBD2 (5 bases). Germline CDR1 MNHEY, CDR2 SMNVEV (reference sequence). The CDR3 totals 13 residues.

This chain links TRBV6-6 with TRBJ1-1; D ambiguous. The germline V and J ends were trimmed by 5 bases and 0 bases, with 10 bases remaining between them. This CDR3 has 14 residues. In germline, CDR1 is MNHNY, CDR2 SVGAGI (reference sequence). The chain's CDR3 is CASSRGYVNTEAFF. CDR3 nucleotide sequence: TGTGCCAGCAGTCGAGGGTACGTGAACACTGAAGCTTTCTTT.

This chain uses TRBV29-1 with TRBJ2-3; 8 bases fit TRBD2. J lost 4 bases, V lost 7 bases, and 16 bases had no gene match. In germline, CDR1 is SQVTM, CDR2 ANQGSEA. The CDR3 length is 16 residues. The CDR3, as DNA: TGCAGCGCCGGGGGGGGCGTTAGTAGAGGGGCAGATACGCAGTATTTT. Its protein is CSAGGGVSRGADTQYF.

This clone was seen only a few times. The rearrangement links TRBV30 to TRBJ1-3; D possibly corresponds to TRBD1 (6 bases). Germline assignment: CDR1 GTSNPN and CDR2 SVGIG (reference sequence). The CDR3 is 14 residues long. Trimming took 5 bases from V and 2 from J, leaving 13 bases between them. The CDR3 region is CAWGPGVTGNTIYF. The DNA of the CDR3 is TGTGCCTGGGGTCCAGGGGTAACTGGAAACACCATATATTTT.

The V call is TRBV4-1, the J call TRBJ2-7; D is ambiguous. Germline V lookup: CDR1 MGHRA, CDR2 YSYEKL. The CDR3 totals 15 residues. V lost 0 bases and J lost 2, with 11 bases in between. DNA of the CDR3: TGCGCCAGCAGCCAAGATCGCAGGCTACCCTACGAGCAGTACTTC. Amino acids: CASSQDRRLPYEQYF.

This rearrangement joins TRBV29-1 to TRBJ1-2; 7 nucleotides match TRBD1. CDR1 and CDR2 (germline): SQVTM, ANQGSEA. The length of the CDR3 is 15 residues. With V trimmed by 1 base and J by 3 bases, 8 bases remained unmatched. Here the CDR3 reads CSVEVPTGRYYGYTF. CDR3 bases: TGCAGCGTTGAAGTCCCGACAGGGAGGTACTATGGCTACACCTTC.

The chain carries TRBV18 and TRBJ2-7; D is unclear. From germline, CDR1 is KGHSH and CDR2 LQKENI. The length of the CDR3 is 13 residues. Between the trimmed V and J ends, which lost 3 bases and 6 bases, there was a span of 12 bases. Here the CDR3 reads CASSPNLSVEQYF. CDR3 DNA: TGTGCCAGCTCACCTAATCTCAGCGTCGAGCAGTACTTC.

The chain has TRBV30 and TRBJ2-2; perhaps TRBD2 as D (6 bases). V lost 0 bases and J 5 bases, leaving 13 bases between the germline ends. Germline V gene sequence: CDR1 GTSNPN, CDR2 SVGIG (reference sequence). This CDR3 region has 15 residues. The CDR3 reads CAWSVGFGGTGELFF. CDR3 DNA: TGTGCCTGGAGTGTGGGATTCGGGGGAACCGGGGAGCTGTTTTTT.

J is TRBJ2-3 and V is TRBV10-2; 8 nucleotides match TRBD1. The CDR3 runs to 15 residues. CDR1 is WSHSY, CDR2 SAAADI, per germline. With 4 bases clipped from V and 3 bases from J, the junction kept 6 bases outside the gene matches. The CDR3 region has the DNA TGCGCCAGCAGTGGGCCCGACAGGGGTACAGATACGCAGTATTTT. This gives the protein CASSGPDRGTDTQYF.

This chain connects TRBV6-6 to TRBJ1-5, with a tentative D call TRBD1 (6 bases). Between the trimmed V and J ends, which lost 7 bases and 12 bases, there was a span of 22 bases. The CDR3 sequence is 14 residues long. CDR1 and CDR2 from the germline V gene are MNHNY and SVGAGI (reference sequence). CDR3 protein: CASTEVRGANLQHF. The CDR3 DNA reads TGTGCCAGCACCGAGGTGCGGGGGGCCAACCTCCAGCATTTT.

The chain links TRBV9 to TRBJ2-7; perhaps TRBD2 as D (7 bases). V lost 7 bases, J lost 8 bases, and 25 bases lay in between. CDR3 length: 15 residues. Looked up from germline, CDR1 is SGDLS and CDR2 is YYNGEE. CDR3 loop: CASLEGEGPNTKQYF. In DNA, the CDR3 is TGTGCCAGCTTGGAGGGGGAGGGTCCTAATACCAAGCAGTACTTC.

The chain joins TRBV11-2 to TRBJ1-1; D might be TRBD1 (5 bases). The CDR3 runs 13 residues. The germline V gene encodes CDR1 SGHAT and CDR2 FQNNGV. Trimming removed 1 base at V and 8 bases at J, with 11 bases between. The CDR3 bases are TGTGCCAGCAGCTTAGTGAGGCAGGGAGAAGCTTTCTTT. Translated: CASSLVRQGEAFF.